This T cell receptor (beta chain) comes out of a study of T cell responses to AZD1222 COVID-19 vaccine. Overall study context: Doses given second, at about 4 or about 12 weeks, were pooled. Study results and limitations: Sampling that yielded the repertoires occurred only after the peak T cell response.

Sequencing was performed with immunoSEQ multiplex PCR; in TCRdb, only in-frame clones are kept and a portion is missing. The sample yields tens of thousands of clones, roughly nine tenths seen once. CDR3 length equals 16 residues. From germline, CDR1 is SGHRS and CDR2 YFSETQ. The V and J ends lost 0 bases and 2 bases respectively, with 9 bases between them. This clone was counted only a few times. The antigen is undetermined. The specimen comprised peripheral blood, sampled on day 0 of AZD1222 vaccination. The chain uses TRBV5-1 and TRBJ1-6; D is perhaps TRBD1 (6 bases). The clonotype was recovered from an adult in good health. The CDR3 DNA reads TGCGCCAGCAGCTTGGATTGGGGGCCCTATAATTCACCCCTCCACTTT. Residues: CASSLDWGPYNSPLHF.